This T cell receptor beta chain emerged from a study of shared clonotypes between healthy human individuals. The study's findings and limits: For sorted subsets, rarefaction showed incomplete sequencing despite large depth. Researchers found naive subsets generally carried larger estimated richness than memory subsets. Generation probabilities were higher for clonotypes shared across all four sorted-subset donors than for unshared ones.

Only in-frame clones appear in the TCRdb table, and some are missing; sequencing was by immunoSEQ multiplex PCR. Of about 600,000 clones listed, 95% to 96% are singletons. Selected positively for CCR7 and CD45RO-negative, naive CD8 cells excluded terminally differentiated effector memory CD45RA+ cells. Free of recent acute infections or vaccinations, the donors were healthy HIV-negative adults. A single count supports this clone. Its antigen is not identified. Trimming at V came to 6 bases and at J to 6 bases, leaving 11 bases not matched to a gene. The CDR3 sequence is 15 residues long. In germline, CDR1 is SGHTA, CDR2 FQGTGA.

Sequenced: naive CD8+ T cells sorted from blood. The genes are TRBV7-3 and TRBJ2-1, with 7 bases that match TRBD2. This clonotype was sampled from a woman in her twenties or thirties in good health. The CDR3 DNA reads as TGTGCCAGCAGTTGGGGAGGGCCCTTTCCCAATGAGCAGTTCTTC. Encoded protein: CASSWGGPFPNEQFF.